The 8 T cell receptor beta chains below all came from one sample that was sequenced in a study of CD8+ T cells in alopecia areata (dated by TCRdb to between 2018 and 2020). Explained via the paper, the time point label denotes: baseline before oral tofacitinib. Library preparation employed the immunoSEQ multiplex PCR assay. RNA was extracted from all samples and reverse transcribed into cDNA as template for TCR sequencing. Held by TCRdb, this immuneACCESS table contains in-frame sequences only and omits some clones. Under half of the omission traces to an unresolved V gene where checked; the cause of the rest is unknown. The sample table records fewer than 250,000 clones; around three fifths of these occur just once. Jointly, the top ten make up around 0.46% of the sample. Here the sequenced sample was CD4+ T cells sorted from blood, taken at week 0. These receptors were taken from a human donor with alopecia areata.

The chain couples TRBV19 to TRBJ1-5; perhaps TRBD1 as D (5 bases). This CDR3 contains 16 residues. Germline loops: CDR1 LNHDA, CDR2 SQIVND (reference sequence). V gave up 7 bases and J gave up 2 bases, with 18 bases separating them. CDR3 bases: TGTGCCAGTACTCGGAGCGGGGGAGATGGCAATCAGCCCCAGCATTTT. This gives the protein CASTRSGGDGNQPQHF.

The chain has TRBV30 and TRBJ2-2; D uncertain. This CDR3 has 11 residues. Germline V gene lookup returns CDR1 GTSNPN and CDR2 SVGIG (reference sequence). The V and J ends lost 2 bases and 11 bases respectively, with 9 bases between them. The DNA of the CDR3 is TGTGCCTGGAGTCTAGACCGTGAGCTGTTTTTT. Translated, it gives CAWSLDRELFF.

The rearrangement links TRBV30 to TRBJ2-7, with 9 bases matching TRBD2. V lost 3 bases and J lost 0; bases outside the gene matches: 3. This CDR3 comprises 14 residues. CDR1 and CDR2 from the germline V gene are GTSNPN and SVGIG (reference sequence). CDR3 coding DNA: TGTGCCTGGAGGCTAGCGGGATCCTCCTACGAGCAGTACTTC. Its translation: CAWRLAGSSYEQYF.

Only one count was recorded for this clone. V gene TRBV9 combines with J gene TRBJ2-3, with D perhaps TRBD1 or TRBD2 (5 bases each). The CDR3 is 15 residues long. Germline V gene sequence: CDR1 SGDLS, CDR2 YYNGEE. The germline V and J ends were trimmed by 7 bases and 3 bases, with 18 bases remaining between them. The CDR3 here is CASGPGATSTDTQYF. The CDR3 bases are TGTGCCAGCGGACCCGGGGCTACGAGTACAGATACGCAGTATTTT. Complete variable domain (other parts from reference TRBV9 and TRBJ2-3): DSGVTQTPKHLITATGQRVTLRCSPRSGDLSVYWYQQSLDQGLQFLIQYYNGEERAKGNILERFSAQQFPDLHSELNLSSLELGDSALYFCASGPGATSTDTQYFGPGTRLTVL.

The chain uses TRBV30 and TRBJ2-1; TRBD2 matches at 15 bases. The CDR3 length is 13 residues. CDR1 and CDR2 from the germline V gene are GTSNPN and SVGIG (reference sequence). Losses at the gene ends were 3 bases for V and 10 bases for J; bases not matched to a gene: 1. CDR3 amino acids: CAWSGTSGREQFF. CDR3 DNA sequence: TGTGCCTGGAGCGGGACTAGCGGGAGGGAGCAGTTCTTC. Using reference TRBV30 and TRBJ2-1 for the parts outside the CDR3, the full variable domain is SQTIHQWPATLVQPVGSPLSLECTVEGTSNPNLYWYRQAAGRGLQLLFYSVGIGQISSEVPQNLSASRPQDRQFILSSKKLLLSDSGFYLCAWSGTSGREQFFGPGTRLTVL.

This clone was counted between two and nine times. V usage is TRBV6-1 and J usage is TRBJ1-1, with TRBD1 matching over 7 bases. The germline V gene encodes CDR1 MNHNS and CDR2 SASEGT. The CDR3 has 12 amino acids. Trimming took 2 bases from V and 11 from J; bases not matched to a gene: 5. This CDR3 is CASSERGLRAFF. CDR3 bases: TGTGCCAGCAGTGAAAGGGGGCTTCGGGCTTTCTTT.

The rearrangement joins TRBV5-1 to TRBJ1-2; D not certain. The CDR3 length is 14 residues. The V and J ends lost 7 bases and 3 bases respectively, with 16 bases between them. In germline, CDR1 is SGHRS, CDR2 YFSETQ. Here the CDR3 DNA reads TGCGCCAGCGCCGCTTGGAACGGAGACTATGGCTACACCTTC. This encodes CASAAWNGDYGYTF.

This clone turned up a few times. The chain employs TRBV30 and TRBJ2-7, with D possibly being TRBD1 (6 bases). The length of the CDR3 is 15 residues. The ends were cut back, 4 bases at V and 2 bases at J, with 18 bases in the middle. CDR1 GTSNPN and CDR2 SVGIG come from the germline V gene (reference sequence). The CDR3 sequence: CAWMEQQGPTYEQYF. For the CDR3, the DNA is TGTGCCTGGATGGAACAACAGGGACCAACCTACGAGCAGTACTTC.